A single sample gave rise to the 20 T cell receptor beta chains below, sequenced in a study of T cell repertoires in cytomegalovirus infection. Their target antigens are unknown. From the reads, TCRdb called clonotypes with MiXCR, one entry per CDR3 protein. Among around 340,000 distinct CDR3 sequences listed, 29% were seen once. Sequencing used cultured PBMCs, obtained from culture after CMV antigen stimulation. These receptor sequences come from a human donor in good health (CMV status not recorded). Some clones in this sample may be carry-over from other donors' samples.

The chain is built from TRBV6-6 and TRBJ2-1; TRBD1 might be the D (6 bases). V was pared by 4 bases and J by 1 base, with 11 bases between. The CDR3 totals 15 residues. Germline assignment: CDR1 MNHNY and CDR2 SVGAGI (reference sequence). In DNA, the CDR3 is TGTGCCAGCAGTTCAACAGGGCTATCCTACAATGAGCAGTTCTTC. Protein sequence: CASSSTGLSYNEQFF.

V is TRBV18 and J is TRBJ2-2; 8 nucleotides match TRBD1. The V gene end was trimmed by 3 bases and the J gene end by 0 bases; junction bases not matched to a gene: 18. Germline loops: CDR1 KGHSH, CDR2 LQKENI. This CDR3 is 21 amino acids long. CDR3 in DNA: TGTGCCAGCTCACCGACCGGCCCCACCGGGACAGGCTTATCGAACACCGGGGAGCTGTTTTTT. It yields the protein CASSPTGPTGTGLSNTGELFF. Using reference TRBV18 and TRBJ2-2 for the parts outside the CDR3, the full variable domain is NAGVMQNPRHLVRRRGQEARLRCSPMKGHSHVYWYRQLPEEGLKFMVYLQKENIIDESGMPKERFSAEFPKEGPSILRIQQVVRGDSAAYFCASSPTGPTGTGLSNTGELFFGEGSRLTVL.

The J gene is TRBJ1-2, the V gene TRBV6-5, with TRBD1 identical over 7 bases. Trimming took 0 bases from V and 6 from J; bases not matched to a gene: 10. This CDR3 has 16 residues. Germline lookup yields CDR1 MNHEY and CDR2 SVGAGI. CDR3 loop: CASSYSKGGMLNGYTF. CDR3 bases: TGTGCCAGCAGTTACTCGAAAGGGGGCATGCTCAATGGCTACACCTTC.

This clonotype was seen a few times. The chain links TRBV20-1 to TRBJ1-2, with a weak D call TRBD1 (5 bases). The V gene lost 7 bases and the J gene lost 5 bases, with 8 bases spanning the gap. Germline CDR1 and CDR2: DFQATT and SNEGSKA (reference sequence). The CDR3 runs to 10 residues. CDR3 region: CSVWGYGYTF. The CDR3 region has the DNA TGCAGTGTTTGGGGGTATGGCTACACCTTC.

The sample holds a few counts of this clonotype. This sequence joins TRBV7-8 and TRBJ2-5, with 7 positions matching TRBD1. The CDR3 length is 16 residues. Germline V gene sequence: CDR1 SGHVS, CDR2 FQNEAQ. The junction had 13 bases not matched to a gene; V was cut back by 7 bases and J by 2 bases. The CDR3 reads CASTPYRGPGQETQYF. CDR3 in DNA: TGTGCCAGCACCCCCTATAGGGGGCCCGGACAAGAGACCCAGTACTTC.

This clonotype appeared a few times. This chain uses TRBV12-3 or TRBV12-4 with TRBJ2-7; D possibly corresponds to TRBD1 (5 bases). The CDR3 consists of 12 residues. The V end was cut by 1 base, the J end by 6 bases, with 7 bases between. CDR3 DNA sequence: TGTGCCAGCAGTTTAGAGGGGTCCGAGCAGTACTTC. Its translation: CASSLEGSEQYF.

This rearrangement joins TRBV19 to TRBJ1-1; TRBD1 agrees at 9 bases. Unmatched junction bases numbered 6, after V lost 6 bases and J lost 1 base. Germline V CDR1 and CDR2: LNHDA, SQIVND (reference sequence). The CDR3 has 15 residues. This CDR3 reads CASSKWTGENTEAFF. The CDR3 nucleotides are TGTGCCAGTAGCAAATGGACAGGGGAGAACACTGAAGCTTTCTTT.

This clonotype was found many times. The CDR3 DNA follows: TGTGCCAGCAGAGACGCCCACGAGCAGTACTTC. This codes for CASRDAHEQYF. The chain couples TRBV6-1 to TRBJ2-7, with D unresolved. Trimming removed 6 bases from V and 5 bases from J, with 8 bases in between. The germline CDR1 and CDR2 sequences are MNHNS and SASEGT. The CDR3 contains 11 residues.

In this sample, this clonotype turned up many times. The J gene is TRBJ1-5, the V gene TRBV6-1; D gene unclear. The CDR3 is made up of 13 amino acids. Germline loops: CDR1 MNHNS, CDR2 SASEGT. V dropped 2 bases and J dropped 6 bases, with 8 bases sitting between them. CDR3 nucleotides: TGTGCCAGCAGTGAACTAGGAGGTCAGCCCCAGCATTTT. Translating gives CASSELGGQPQHF.

DNA for the CDR3: TGTGCCAGCAGCCTCCCTCCGGGAGGGGCTTGGAATGAGCAGTTCTTC. Protein product: CASSLPPGGAWNEQFF. The J gene is TRBJ2-1, the V gene TRBV7-2, with 8 bases that match TRBD2. The CDR3 runs to 16 residues. Germline V gives CDR1 SGHTA, CDR2 FQGNSA. V shed 5 bases, J shed 7 bases, and the junction held 13 bases outside the gene matches.

This clonotype was detected only a few times. V and J are TRBV6-5 and TRBJ2-3; D tentatively reads TRBD1 or TRBD2 (5 bases each). V was pared by 6 bases and J by 0 bases, with 19 bases between. Germline lookup yields CDR1 MNHEY and CDR2 SVGAGI. CDR3 length: 17 amino acids. CDR3 loop: CASRPGTGFTSTDTQYF. The CDR3, as DNA: TGTGCCAGCAGACCCGGGACGGGGTTTACTAGCACAGATACGCAGTATTTT.

This clonotype was picked up a small number of times. This chain connects TRBV20-1 to TRBJ2-7; TRBD2 agrees at 9 bases. Trimming removed 3 bases from V and 3 bases from J; junction bases left unmatched: 18. CDR1 DFQATT and CDR2 SNEGSKA come from the germline V gene (reference sequence). The CDR3 spans 18 residues. CDR3 sequence reads: CSASTGGTSTNLNYEQYF. The CDR3 DNA sequence: TGCAGTGCTAGCACAGGAGGGACTAGCACCAATTTAAACTACGAGCAGTACTTC.

The genes are TRBV25-1 and TRBJ2-7; 8 positions agree with TRBD1. From germline, CDR1 is MGHDK and CDR2 SYGVNS. V lost 10 bases to trimming and J lost 4 bases; unmatched junction nucleotides: 6. The CDR3 loop spans 12 amino acids. The CDR3 reads CATRTGWYEQYF. CDR3 DNA sequence: TGTGCCACCAGGACAGGGTGGTACGAGCAGTACTTC.

This clonotype has a handful of counts. The chain joins TRBV20-1 to TRBJ2-1, with 9 positions matching TRBD2. CDR1 is DFQATT, CDR2 SNEGSKA, per germline (reference sequence). The V gene end was trimmed by 3 bases and the J gene end by 9 bases; junction bases not matched to a gene: 9. The CDR3 runs 14 residues. The CDR3 is CSASHGSGSGEQFF. As DNA, the CDR3 is TGCAGTGCTAGTCACGGTAGCGGGAGCGGTGAGCAGTTCTTC.

This clonotype has more than one count but fewer than ten. The rearrangement links TRBV20-1 to TRBJ2-7; unclear D gene. Germline loops: CDR1 DFQATT, CDR2 SNEGSKA (reference sequence). The V and J ends lost 3 bases and 3 bases respectively, with 6 bases between them. The CDR3 consists of 11 residues. The CDR3 bases are TGCAGTGCTAGTGGGGTCTACGAGCAGTACTTC. The encoded protein is CSASGVYEQYF.

This clonotype was detected only a few times. V gene TRBV7-4 combines with J gene TRBJ1-2, with D possibly matching TRBD1 (6 bases). V gave up 5 bases and J gave up 8 bases, with 15 bases separating them. There are 13 residues in the CDR3. Germline assignment: CDR1 SGHVT and CDR2 SQSDAQ. The CDR3 sequence is CASSDTGSLGYTF. The CDR3 bases are TGTGCCAGCAGCGATACAGGGTCGTTGGGCTACACCTTC. The full variable domain, rest sourced from reference TRBV7-4 and TRBJ1-2, is GAGVSQSPRYKVAKRGRDVALRCDSISGHVTLYWYRQTLGQGSEVLTYSQSDAQRDKSGRPSGRFSAERPERSVSTLKIQRTEQGDSAVYLCASSDTGSLGYTFGSGTRLTVV.

This clonotype was counted between two and nine times. In nucleotides, the CDR3 is TGTGCCAGCAGTTTAAAGGGGGGCAGCCCCTACGAGCAGTACTTC. It yields the protein CASSLKGGSPYEQYF. This chain connects TRBV12-3 or TRBV12-4 to TRBJ2-7; TRBD1 or TRBD2 may be the D gene (6 bases each). Trimming cost V 2 bases and J 2 bases, with 13 bases left between them. The CDR3 has 15 amino acids.

CDR3 region: CASSPTGSFGGTIYF. The CDR3 DNA follows: TGTGCCAGCAGCCCTACAGGGTCATTTGGTGGCACCATATATTTT. The chain carries TRBV7-3 and TRBJ1-3; D might be TRBD1 (6 bases). CDR3 length equals 15 residues. V dropped 5 bases and J dropped 9 bases, with 20 bases sitting between them. Germline loops: CDR1 SGHTA, CDR2 FQGTGA.

This clonotype has a handful of counts. J is TRBJ1-2 and V is TRBV2; 8 bases map to TRBD1. This CDR3 region has 13 residues. The trim removed 4 bases at V and 7 bases at J, leaving 5 bases unmatched. Germline values: CDR1 SNHLY, CDR2 FYNNEI. The CDR3 here is CASSVQGAVGYTF. In DNA form, the CDR3 reads TGTGCCAGCAGTGTCCAGGGGGCGGTTGGCTACACCTTC.

The chain joins TRBV7-3 to TRBJ2-1, with 8 bases aligning to TRBD2. The CDR3 totals 15 residues. V gave up 5 bases and J gave up 6 bases; unmatched junction bases: 9. CDR1 and CDR2 from the germline V gene are SGHTA and FQGTGA. The CDR3: CASSPISGNFNEQFF. Here the CDR3 DNA reads TGTGCCAGCAGCCCCATTAGCGGGAATTTCAATGAGCAGTTCTTC.